The subject of this entry is one T cell receptor beta chain. Antigen unknown. V gave up 2 bases and J gave up 2 bases, with 10 bases separating them. In germline, CDR1 is MNHNS, CDR2 SASEGT. The CDR3 loop spans 14 amino acids. The data belong to a study of shared clonotypes between healthy human individuals. Study-wide results and limits: Among the subsets, naive ones generally showed larger estimated richness than memory ones.

Genomic DNA per cell subset filled all wells of several immunoSEQ plates. Sorted-subset replicate PCRs used about 0.2 ug of genomic DNA. This amount corresponded to approximately 30,000 T cell genomes. Data came from immunoSEQ multiplex PCR; TCRdb stores just in-frame clones and leaves some out. The sample lists roughly 1,600,000 clones; just under 99% were seen once. This chain uses TRBV6-1 with TRBJ2-7; D is ambiguous. Sample: naive CD4+ T cells sorted from blood. Subset here: CD45RA+ positively selected. This TCR derives from a man aged 25 to 45 in good health. The chain's CDR3 is CASSERSTAYEQYF. The CDR3 coding sequence is TGTGCCAGCAGTGAAAGATCCACCGCCTACGAGCAGTACTTC.